The T cell receptor beta chain described here comes from a study of T-cell reconstitution after alpha-beta-depleted transplantation in children. Per germline, CDR1 MNHEY and CDR2 SVGAGI. The CDR3 length is 16 residues. The TCRbeta library incorporated unique molecular identifiers. MiXCR was run by TCRdb on the PCR reads, yielding one entry per CDR3 protein. The table has roughly 120,000 distinct CDR3 sequences, more than 20% seen once; the top ten hold over 9.5%. Turning to this clonotype: Its ends do not fully match the called genes, so a read error is possible.

This specimen consisted of PBMCs, mostly from graft donor cells, obtained 180 days after TCRalphabeta/CD19-depleted stem cell transplant. This chain joins TRBV6-5 and TRBJ1-6; the match to TRBD1 covers 7 bases. This receptor was taken from a male patient aged 2-9 years who had a stem cell transplant for chronic granulomatous disease, so the T cells may come from the graft donor. CDR3 sequence: CASSSEGQSYNSPLHF. CDR3 in DNA: TGTGCCAGCAGTTCAGAGGGACAGTCCTATAATTCCCCCCTCCACTTT.